These 13 T cell receptor beta chains originate from one sample sequenced in a study of cytomegalovirus exposure and HLA in healthy donors. Both 60 Vbeta primers and 13 Jbeta primers went into the PCR. The protocol was immunoSEQ multiplex PCR, while the TCRdb copy is restricted to in-frame clones and leaves out a portion. The sample includes approximately 92,000 clones, roughly 80% of them seen just once. Sequencing was carried out using PBMCs. The origin of the receptors is a girl aged 2 to 10 in good health and CMV-seropositive.

V gene TRBV28 combines with J gene TRBJ1-5, with a tentative D call TRBD1 (5 bases). This CDR3 is 18 amino acids long. Germline CDR1 is MDHEN and CDR2 is SYDVKM. Trimming cost V 1 base and J 1 base, with 17 bases left between them. CDR3 coding DNA: TGTGCCAGCAGTTTATCTCGGCAGGGTAGCTCAAGCAATCAGCCCCAGCATTTT. Translating gives CASSLSRQGSSSNQPQHF.

V gene TRBV5-1 combines with J gene TRBJ1-2; D is perhaps TRBD1 (5 bases). Per the germline V gene, CDR1 is SGHRS and CDR2 is YFSETQ. Trimming took 0 bases from V and 4 from J, leaving 13 bases between them. The CDR3 has 15 residues. The CDR3 sequence: CASSLEQAWAYGYTF. CDR3 coding DNA: TGCGCCAGCAGCTTGGAACAGGCCTGGGCCTATGGCTACACCTTC.

The rearrangement links TRBV6-4 to TRBJ2-3; 9 bases agree with TRBD2. This CDR3 is 15 amino acids long. V lost 5 bases, J lost 1 base, and 4 bases stayed unmatched. Germline V gene lookup returns CDR1 MRHNA and CDR2 SNTAGT. The CDR3 region has the DNA TGTGCCAGCAGTCTATCTAGCGGGGGCACAGATACGCAGTATTTT. It specifies CASSLSSGGTDTQYF.

Points on this clone: Mismatch with germline at one junction end may stem from a read error. The chain uses TRBV7-9 and TRBJ2-7; D call uncertain. CDR3 size: 13 residues. Germline V gives CDR1 SEHNR, CDR2 FQNEAQ (reference sequence). CDR3 coding DNA: TGTTCCAGCAGCTTCCCTAACTCCTACGAGCAGTACTTC. As protein: CSSSFPNSYEQYF. Supplemented by reference TRBV7-9 and TRBJ2-7, the full variable domain reads DTGVSQNPRHKITKRGQNVTFRCDPISEHNRLYWYRQTLGQGPEFLTYFQNEAQLEKSRLLSDRFSAERPKGSFSTLEIQRTEQGDSAMYLCSSSFPNSYEQYFGPGTRLTVT.

The J gene is TRBJ2-1, the V gene TRBV7-8; 11 bases map to TRBD1. Germline trimming cut 4 bases from V and 3 bases from J; bases unmatched to any gene: 5. The CDR3 has 16 amino acids. The V gene's germline CDR1 is SGHVS and CDR2 FQNEAQ. The CDR3 coding sequence is TGTGCCAGCAGCTATCGCGGGACAGGGGGCTACAATGAGCAGTTCTTC. It yields the protein CASSYRGTGGYNEQFF.

This rearrangement joins TRBV18 to TRBJ1-6; D is possibly TRBD1 (6 bases). CDR1 is KGHSH, CDR2 LQKENI, per germline. The length of the CDR3 is 13 residues. V was cut by 3 bases and J by 10 bases, with 10 bases left in between. Written as DNA, the CDR3 is TGTGCCAGCTCACCCGCAGGGGCGTCACCCCTCCACTTT. Its protein is CASSPAGASPLHF.

This CDR3 is CASSSRTGGSDGYTF. The CDR3 DNA sequence: TGCGCCAGCAGCTCACGGACAGGGGGCTCGGATGGCTACACCTTC. The chain has TRBV5-1 and TRBJ1-2, with 11 bases matching TRBD1. The CDR3 consists of 15 residues. CDR1 is SGHRS and CDR2 is YFSETQ in the germline V gene. V lost 3 bases, J lost 6 bases, and 7 bases stayed unmatched.

The chain couples TRBV10-3 to TRBJ2-7; possible D gene TRBD1, 5 bases. Trimming took off 0 bases at V and 4 bases at J, with 19 bases between the two ends. CDR3 length: 17 amino acids. Germline V gives CDR1 ENHRY, CDR2 SYGVKD. The CDR3 DNA reads TGTGCCATCAGTGAGTCGAAAAAGCCCGGACACTTATACGAGCAGTACTTC. It encodes CAISESKKPGHLYEQYF.

The chain combines TRBV28 with TRBJ2-7; a weak D match, TRBD1 (6 bases). Germline-derived CDR1 and CDR2 are MDHEN and SYDVKM. V shed 7 bases and J shed 1 base, with 14 bases lying between them. There are 14 residues in the CDR3. CDR3 in amino acids: CASKSRGLSYEQYF. For the CDR3, the DNA is TGTGCCAGCAAATCTAGGGGGTTATCCTACGAGCAGTACTTC.

The chain has TRBV27 and TRBJ1-1, with unresolved D. Germline CDR1 is MNHEY and CDR2 is SMNVEV (reference sequence). V lost 1 base and J lost 6, with 12 bases in between. The CDR3 has 14 residues. The CDR3 spells CASSLYRTEAEAFF. In DNA form, the CDR3 reads TGTGCCAGCAGTTTATATCGGACTGAGGCTGAAGCTTTCTTT.

This chain joins TRBV4-1 and TRBJ2-7, with 8 bases aligning to TRBD1. CDR1 MGHRA and CDR2 YSYEKL come from the germline V gene. Trimming cost V 3 bases and J 5 bases; bases outside gene matches: 9. The CDR3 runs 15 residues. Written as DNA, the CDR3 is TGCGCCAGCAGCCAGATCCGGACAGGGATCGACGAGCAGTACTTC. The encoded protein is CASSQIRTGIDEQYF.

The CDR3 DNA reads TGTGCCAGCAGCGACTCTCCTAGCGTTGCCTACAATGAGCAGTTCTTC. Translated, it gives CASSDSPSVAYNEQFF. The V gene is TRBV9, the J gene TRBJ2-1; tentative D call: TRBD2 (6 bases). The CDR3 consists of 16 residues. The germline gives CDR1 SGDLS, CDR2 YYNGEE. The V end was cut by 3 bases, the J end by 2 bases, with 15 bases between. Supplemented by reference TRBV9 and TRBJ2-1, the full variable domain reads DSGVTQTPKHLITATGQRVTLRCSPRSGDLSVYWYQQSLDQGLQFLIQYYNGEERAKGNILERFSAQQFPDLHSELNLSSLELGDSALYFCASSDSPSVAYNEQFFGPGTRLTVL.

This chain links TRBV9 with TRBJ2-7, with a possible D match to TRBD2 (6 bases). V was clipped by 3 bases and J by 4 bases, with 17 bases between them. The germline CDR1 and CDR2 sequences are SGDLS and YYNGEE. The CDR3 totals 15 residues. The CDR3 coding sequence is TGTGCCAGCAGCGAATCAATAGCGGAACCTTACGAGCAGTACTTC. Amino acid sequence: CASSESIAEPYEQYF. The complete variable domain, with remaining parts taken from reference TRBV9 and TRBJ2-7, reads DSGVTQTPKHLITATGQRVTLRCSPRSGDLSVYWYQQSLDQGLQFLIQYYNGEERAKGNILERFSAQQFPDLHSELNLSSLELGDSALYFCASSESIAEPYEQYFGPGTRLTVT.